Below, one TCR beta chain is given with its context. Its antigen remains unknown. Sample-barcoded 5' priming and a J-beta primer mix drove a second PCR of roughly 6 to 12 cycles. TCRdb re-called the 5' RACE reads with MiXCR, one entry per CDR3 protein. The data hold hundreds of thousands of distinct CDR3 sequences, with roughly 47% observed a single time. The entry originates in a study of blood T cells in healthy people across ages. General study points: The recorded TCR beta diversity per million T cells decreased in a roughly linear manner with age. Naive and antigen-experienced cells were not separated, limiting conclusive comparison.

Trimming stripped 4 bases from V and 2 bases from J, with 12 bases between. Germline CDR1 is SGDLS and CDR2 is YYNGEE. CDR3 length equals 15 residues. The sequencing sample was made of blood. The receptor's source is a woman in her fifties or sixties in good health. J is TRBJ2-2 and V is TRBV9, with a possible D match to TRBD1 (7 bases). The CDR3 sequence is CASSHRGGNTGELFF. In nucleotides, the CDR3 is TGTGCCAGCAGCCACAGGGGAGGAAACACCGGGGAGCTGTTTTTT.